These 13 T cell receptor beta chains came from one sample sequenced in a study of T cells in Graves' hyperthyroidism and ophthalmopathy. RNA transcripts yielded amplified TCR beta CDR3 regions. With the HTBI primer set, the TCR CDR3 went through a first round of RT-PCR. MiXCR was run by TCRdb on the multiplex PCR reads, yielding one entry per CDR3 protein. The sample has around 190,000 distinct CDR3 sequences, roughly 17% seen once; the top ten hold around 48%. The sequenced sample consisted of blood. The receptor set was obtained from a woman in her 50s with Graves' hyperthyroidism.

The V call is TRBV19, the J call TRBJ1-5, with D hard to call. Germline-derived CDR1 and CDR2 are LNHDA and SQIVND (reference sequence). Trimming shortened V by 0 bases and J by 0 bases, and 6 bases separated the two germline ends. The CDR3 is 15 amino acids. CDR3 in amino acids: CASSIEEVSNQPQHF. CDR3 in DNA: TGTGCCAGTAGTATAGAAGAGGTTAGCAATCAGCCCCAGCATTTT. Full variable domain (rest looked up from reference TRBV19 and TRBJ1-5): DGGITQSPKYLFRKEGQNVTLSCEQNLNHDAMYWYRQDPGQGLRLIYYSQIVNDFQKGDIAEGYSVSREKKESFPLTVTSAQKNPTAFYLCASSIEEVSNQPQHFGDGTRLSIL.

This clonotype was observed many times. The V and J genes are TRBV15 and TRBJ2-1; D call uncertain. The CDR3 is made up of 11 amino acids. Germline loops: CDR1 LNHNV, CDR2 YYDKDF (reference sequence). The ends were cut back, 0 bases at V and 9 bases at J, with 3 bases in the middle. CDR3 sequence (DNA): TGTGCCACCAGCAGAGATGTTGAGCAGTTCTTC. It encodes CATSRDVEQFF.

This clonotype was counted between two and nine times. CDR3: CASSGGDRVKGYTF. As DNA, the CDR3 is TGTGCCAGCAGTGGGGGGGACAGGGTGAAAGGCTACACCTTC. The J gene is TRBJ1-2, the V gene TRBV27, with 9 bases aligning to TRBD1. The germline V gene has CDR1 MNHEY and CDR2 SMNVEV (reference sequence). CDR3 length equals 14 residues. The V gene end was trimmed by 5 bases and the J gene end by 8 bases; junction bases not matched to a gene: 9.

This clonotype was found many times. The chain employs TRBV5-1 and TRBJ1-1; the D is unclear. Trimming removed 4 bases from V and 3 bases from J, with 10 bases in between. CDR1 is SGHRS and CDR2 is YFSETQ in the germline V gene. There are 13 residues in the CDR3. This CDR3 is CASSPDEYTEAFF. DNA of the CDR3: TGCGCCAGCAGCCCGGACGAATACACTGAAGCTTTCTTT.

A few counts support this clonotype. The CDR3 loop is CSAMRQQETQYF. The CDR3 DNA is TGCAGTGCTATGAGACAGCAAGAGACCCAGTACTTC. The genes are TRBV20-1 and TRBJ2-5, with D maybe TRBD1 (5 bases). The germline CDR1 and CDR2 sequences are DFQATT and SNEGSKA (reference sequence). V shed 4 bases and J shed 2 bases, with 8 bases lying between them. The CDR3 is made up of 12 amino acids.

This clonotype has a count of ten or more. The V call is TRBV28, the J call TRBJ2-1; 12 nucleotides align to TRBD1. CDR3 size: 14 residues. CDR1 MDHEN and CDR2 SYDVKM come from the germline V gene. V was pared by 8 bases and J by 7 bases, with 6 bases of the junction left unmatched. CDR3 amino acids: CASSRDRGRNEQFF. The CDR3 nucleotides read TGTGCCAGCTCTAGGGACAGGGGGCGTAATGAGCAGTTCTTC. The full variable domain, with the rest looked up from reference TRBV28 and TRBJ2-1, is DVKVTQSSRYLVKRTGEKVFLECVQDMDHENMFWYRQDPGLGLRLIYFSYDVKMKEKGDIPEGYSVSREKKERFSLILESASTNQTSMYLCASSRDRGRNEQFFGPGTRLTVL.

In this sample, this clonotype turned up many times. The J gene is TRBJ2-1, the V gene TRBV5-6, with D hard to call. The CDR3 sequence is 13 residues long. The V end lost 1 base, the J end lost 8 bases, and 10 bases lay between the germline ends. CDR1 SGHDT and CDR2 YYEEEE come from the germline V gene. The chain's CDR3 is CASSLMHRDEQFF. CDR3 sequence (DNA): TGTGCCAGCAGCTTGATGCACAGAGATGAGCAGTTCTTC.

The table lists this clonotype with a count of one. The chain combines TRBV20-1 with TRBJ1-5, with D maybe TRBD1 (6 bases). CDR1 DFQATT and CDR2 SNEGSKA come from the germline V gene (reference sequence). Trimming cost V 5 bases and J 8 bases, with 16 bases left between them. The CDR3 extends over 13 amino acids. CDR3 amino acids: CSARRGSREPQHF. DNA for the CDR3: TGCAGTGCTCGCAGGGGCTCTCGAGAGCCCCAGCATTTT.

This clonotype was detected a few times. This sequence joins TRBV20-1 and TRBJ2-4, with TRBD1 matching 7 bases. CDR3 length: 13 residues. V lost 6 bases to trimming and J lost 4 bases; unmatched junction nucleotides: 6. The germline gives CDR1 DFQATT, CDR2 SNEGSKA (reference sequence). The CDR3 coding sequence is TGCAGTGCCAAGACAGGGCTAAAAAACATTCAGTACTTC. Protein: CSAKTGLKNIQYF.

This clonotype was counted many times. V and J are TRBV9 and TRBJ2-5, with a possible D match to TRBD2 (6 bases). V lost 0 bases to trimming and J lost 1 base, with 10 bases between them. CDR1 is SGDLS and CDR2 is YYNGEE in the germline V gene. The CDR3 runs to 15 residues. Here the CDR3 reads CASSVGPSVQETQYF. DNA for the CDR3: TGTGCCAGCAGCGTAGGGCCTAGCGTCCAAGAGACCCAGTACTTC.

The sample holds many counts of this clonotype. The CDR3 sequence: CASSQEYRGAEAFF. In DNA form, the CDR3 reads TGCGCCAGCAGCCAAGAATACAGGGGGGCTGAAGCTTTCTTT. V usage is TRBV4-1 and J usage is TRBJ1-1, with TRBD1 matching 8 bases. The length of the CDR3 is 14 residues. From germline, CDR1 is MGHRA and CDR2 YSYEKL. V lost 0 bases, J lost 6 bases, and 3 bases stayed unmatched.

Ten or more counts support this clonotype. The J gene is TRBJ2-3, the V gene TRBV6-5; TRBD2 aligns across 11 bases. Germline V gene data show CDR1 as MNHEY and CDR2 as SVGAGI. The CDR3 extends over 17 amino acids. V shed 2 bases and J 3 bases; nucleotides not matched to a gene: 7. The CDR3 nucleotides read TGTGCCAGCAGTTACGGACCGGGACTAGCGGTGACAGATACGCAGTATTTT. Its translation is CASSYGPGLAVTDTQYF.

At least ten counts were recorded for this clonotype. The rearrangement uses TRBV5-6 and TRBJ2-1; maybe TRBD2 (6 bases). Germline V CDR1 and CDR2: SGHDT, YYEEEE. V lost 4 bases and J lost 4, with 27 bases in between. This CDR3 has 19 amino acids. CDR3 region: CASSHSGGREFGHYNEQFF. CDR3 nucleotide sequence: TGTGCCAGCAGCCACTCCGGTGGGCGGGAATTCGGTCATTACAATGAGCAGTTCTTC. Drawing the rest from reference TRBV5-6 and TRBJ2-1, the complete variable domain is DAGVTQSPTHLIKTRGQQVTLRCSPKSGHDTVSWYQQALGQGPQFIFQYYEEEERQRGNFPDRFSGHQFPNYSSELNVNALLLGDSALYLCASSHSGGREFGHYNEQFFGPGTRLTVL.